This T cell receptor beta chain is drawn from a study of T cells in Graves' hyperthyroidism and ophthalmopathy. On this clonotype: Its target is unknown. A read error is likely, as this CDR3 ends without the conserved phenylalanine or tryptophan.

General study findings and limits: The model predicted ophthalmopathy a median approximately six months before onset. Among thyroid clonotypes expanded above 0.001, most also appeared in blood.

The V end was cut by 0 bases, the J end by 0 bases, with 5 bases between. The CDR3 has 14 amino acids. CDR1 and CDR2 (germline): MGHRA, YSYEKL. RNA transcripts yielded amplified TCR beta CDR3 regions. During a first-round RT-PCR of the TCR CDR3, the HTBI primer set was used. TCRdb re-called the multiplex PCR reads with MiXCR, one entry per CDR3 protein. The sample includes hundreds of thousands of distinct CDR3 sequences, 13% to 15% of them seen just once. Patients having uncontrolled infection, another autoimmune disease, pregnancy or lactation were not included. Isolation of PBMCs was performed on 10 ml fresh peripheral blood.

The receptor was derived from a woman aged 18-29 years with Graves' hyperthyroidism. V and J are TRBV4-1 and TRBJ2-5; D is unresolved. Material for sequencing was blood. This chain's CDR3 is CASSQETYQETQYL. The CDR3 nucleotides read TGCGCCAGCAGCCAAGAGACTTACCAAGAGACCCAGTACTTA.